The next 24 T cell receptor beta chains were all read from a single sample in a study of cytomegalovirus exposure and HLA in healthy donors. The PCR ran on 60 Vbeta and 13 Jbeta primers. Measured with immunoSEQ multiplex PCR; TCRdb has only the in-frame clones, and not every one. The sample table includes about 140,000 clones. What was sequenced was PBMCs. The origin of the receptors is a woman in her late teens or twenties in good health and CMV-seronegative.

The chain couples TRBV6-6 to TRBJ2-1, with 7 bases identical to TRBD2. Per the germline V gene, CDR1 is MNHNY and CDR2 is SVGAGI (reference sequence). The CDR3 extends over 16 amino acids. V was pared by 5 bases and J by 0 bases, with 7 bases of the junction left unmatched. In DNA form, the CDR3 reads TGTGCCAGCAGTCTTAGCGGGCCTAGCTCCTACAATGAGCAGTTCTTC. Residues: CASSLSGPSSYNEQFF.

V and J are TRBV11-2 and TRBJ2-7; 8 nucleotides match TRBD1. V was pared by 5 bases and J by 2 bases, with 5 bases of the junction left unmatched. This CDR3 is 14 amino acids long. Germline assignment: CDR1 SGHAT and CDR2 FQNNGV. CDR3 sequence reads: CASSRQGSAYEQYV. In DNA form, the CDR3 reads TGTGCCAGCAGCCGACAGGGGTCCGCCTACGAGCAGTACGTC.

The chain joins TRBV6-6 to TRBJ2-2, with unresolved D. Germline assignment: CDR1 MNHNY and CDR2 SVGAGI (reference sequence). Trimming cost V 6 bases and J 8 bases, with 7 bases left between them. The CDR3 consists of 11 residues. The CDR3, as DNA: TGTGCCAGCAGACAATATGGGGAGCTGTTTTTT. Protein: CASRQYGELFF.

The rearrangement links TRBV18 to TRBJ2-3, with a weak D call TRBD1 (5 bases). Trimming cost V 1 base and J 3 bases, with 11 bases left between them. The CDR3 extends over 15 amino acids. Looked up from germline, CDR1 is KGHSH and CDR2 is LQKENI. The CDR3 region is CASSPLNRGTDTQYF. The CDR3 region has the DNA TGTGCCAGCTCACCACTGAATAGGGGTACAGATACGCAGTATTTT.

V and J are TRBV5-1 and TRBJ2-2; 9 bases are shared with TRBD2. Trimming cost V 3 bases and J 4 bases; bases outside gene matches: 4. Germline CDR1 is SGHRS and CDR2 is YFSETQ. CDR3 length: 15 amino acids. The CDR3 DNA follows: TGCGCCAGCAGCTGGACTAGCGAGGTCACCGGGGAGCTGTTTTTT. Its protein is CASSWTSEVTGELFF.

The V gene is TRBV19, the J gene TRBJ2-7, with 10 nucleotides matching TRBD2. Looked up from germline, CDR1 is LNHDA and CDR2 is SQIVND (reference sequence). The junction had 6 bases not matched to a gene; V was cut back by 5 bases and J by 5 bases. The CDR3 is 14 residues long. For the CDR3, the DNA is TGTGCCAGTAGTGCAACCGGGACTAGCGACGAGCAGTACTTC. Its protein is CASSATGTSDEQYF. Complete variable domain (other parts from reference TRBV19 and TRBJ2-7): DGGITQSPKYLFRKEGQNVTLSCEQNLNHDAMYWYRQDPGQGLRLIYYSQIVNDFQKGDIAEGYSVSREKKESFPLTVTSAQKNPTAFYLCASSATGTSDEQYFGPGTRLTVT.

This chain uses TRBV19 with TRBJ2-1; 9 bases agree with TRBD1. Germline assignment: CDR1 LNHDA and CDR2 SQIVND (reference sequence). The CDR3 runs to 17 residues. The trim removed 3 bases at V and 5 bases at J, leaving 11 bases unmatched. CDR3: CASSMLPGQGIHNEQFF. Here the CDR3 DNA reads TGTGCCAGTAGTATGCTCCCGGGACAGGGTATCCACAATGAGCAGTTCTTC.

The genes are TRBV7-9 and TRBJ1-1; D may be TRBD1 (6 bases). Trimming removed 3 bases at V and 4 bases at J, with 18 bases between. Germline V gene data show CDR1 as SEHNR and CDR2 as FQNEAQ (reference sequence). The CDR3 length is 16 residues. CDR3 DNA sequence: TGTGCCAGCAGCTTGGAGGCAGGGGCGGGTCGCACTGAAGCTTTCTTT. Translation gives CASSLEAGAGRTEAFF.

The chain carries TRBV2 and TRBJ2-1; D might be TRBD2 (5 bases). The germline CDR1 and CDR2 sequences are SNHLY and FYNNEI. This CDR3 region has 16 residues. V gave up 0 bases and J gave up 6 bases, with 15 bases separating them. The CDR3 sequence is CASSEALSGPFNEQFF. The CDR3 nucleotides read TGTGCCAGCAGTGAAGCACTAAGCGGCCCTTTCAATGAGCAGTTCTTC.

The chain uses TRBV7-2 and TRBJ2-5, with 9 bases lining up with TRBD2. V lost 7 bases to trimming and J lost 5 bases; unmatched junction nucleotides: 17. The CDR3 is made up of 17 amino acids. Germline loops: CDR1 SGHTA, CDR2 FQGNSA. The CDR3 coding sequence is TGTGCCAGCACCCAGAGGTGGCGGGAGGGCTCCAAGGAGACCCAGTACTTC. Protein sequence: CASTQRWREGSKETQYF.

The chain couples TRBV5-1 to TRBJ2-7, with 10 bases aligning to TRBD2. Germline V CDR1 and CDR2: SGHRS, YFSETQ. The CDR3 is 15 amino acids. V shed 4 bases, J shed 0 bases, and the junction held 4 bases outside the gene matches. DNA of the CDR3: TGCGCCAGCAGCCGGACTAGCGGAACCTCCTACGAGCAGTACTTC. Residues: CASSRTSGTSYEQYF.

The rearrangement links TRBV30 to TRBJ1-2, with TRBD1 matching over 7 bases. The CDR3 loop spans 15 amino acids. Per the germline V gene, CDR1 is GTSNPN and CDR2 is SVGIG (reference sequence). V lost 4 bases, J lost 6 bases, and 14 bases stayed unmatched. CDR3 nucleotides: TGTGCCTGGACCCTATCCTTAACAGGGGCGGATGGCTACACCTTC. Protein sequence: CAWTLSLTGADGYTF. Full variable domain (remainder filled in from reference TRBV30 and TRBJ1-2): SQTIHQWPATLVQPVGSPLSLECTVEGTSNPNLYWYRQAAGRGLQLLFYSVGIGQISSEVPQNLSASRPQDRQFILSSKKLLLSDSGFYLCAWTLSLTGADGYTFGSGTRLTVV.

The chain uses TRBV7-9 and TRBJ1-3; D is uncertain. This CDR3 region has 16 residues. Germline V gives CDR1 SEHNR, CDR2 FQNEAQ (reference sequence). Trimming shortened V by 3 bases and J by 1 base, and 13 bases separated the two germline ends. The CDR3 is CASSFLSGGSGNTIYF. CDR3 DNA: TGTGCCAGCAGCTTCCTCTCGGGAGGATCTGGAAACACCATATATTTT.

V and J are TRBV6-1 and TRBJ1-1; 10 bases are shared with TRBD1. Germline V CDR1 and CDR2: MNHNS, SASEGT. The CDR3 runs to 14 residues. V lost 1 base to trimming and J lost 4 bases; unmatched junction nucleotides: 0. Written as DNA, the CDR3 is TGTGCCAGCAGTGAAGGACAGGGGGCCACTGAAGCTTTCTTT. It specifies CASSEGQGATEAFF.

The rearrangement joins TRBV19 to TRBJ2-1; TRBD1 might be the D (5 bases). Germline CDR1 and CDR2: LNHDA and SQIVND (reference sequence). This CDR3 comprises 14 residues. V lost 5 bases and J lost 3, with 11 bases in between. CDR3 nucleotides: TGTGCCAGTAGTTTACAGGTACACTACAATGAGCAGTTCTTC. This encodes CASSLQVHYNEQFF.

The V gene is TRBV30, the J gene TRBJ2-2; possibly TRBD1 for D (5 bases). Germline V gene lookup returns CDR1 GTSNPN and CDR2 SVGIG (reference sequence). V lost 3 bases and J lost 0, with 11 bases in between. The CDR3 runs to 15 residues. The CDR3, as DNA: TGTGCCTGGAGCATCCAGGGAACGAACACCGGGGAGCTGTTTTTT. Amino acid sequence: CAWSIQGTNTGELFF.

The CDR3 DNA reads as TGTGCCAGCAGCTTAGTAGTAGGGACATACATGAACACTGAAGCTTTCTTT. Its translation: CASSLVVGTYMNTEAFF. The chain joins TRBV7-2 to TRBJ1-1, with a tentative D call TRBD1 (6 bases). V lost 1 base and J lost 0, with 15 bases in between. CDR1 is SGHTA and CDR2 is FQGNSA in the germline V gene. There are 17 residues in the CDR3.

This sequence joins TRBV7-8 and TRBJ1-1; 7 positions match TRBD1. CDR3 length: 13 residues. Germline loops: CDR1 SGHVS, CDR2 FQNEAQ. Unmatched junction bases numbered 6, after V lost 5 bases and J lost 6 bases. For the CDR3, the DNA is TGTGCCAGCAGCCCAAAGGACAGGTCTGAAGCTTTCTTT. Translation gives CASSPKDRSEAFF. Supplemented by reference TRBV7-8 and TRBJ1-1, the full variable domain reads GAGVSQSPRYKVAKRGQDVALRCDPISGHVSLFWYQQALGQGPEFLTYFQNEAQLDKSGLPSDRFFAERPEGSVSTLKIQRTQQEDSAVYLCASSPKDRSEAFFGQGTRLTVV.

V usage is TRBV4-1 and J usage is TRBJ1-1; D is unresolved. The ends were cut back, 0 bases at V and 5 bases at J, with 10 bases in the middle. This CDR3 contains 14 residues. Germline V gene data show CDR1 as MGHRA and CDR2 as YSYEKL. The CDR3, as DNA: TGCGCCAGCAGCCAAGAAGTCACAGTAACTGAAGCTTTCTTT. This encodes CASSQEVTVTEAFF.

V is TRBV19 and J is TRBJ2-1; D remains ambiguous. The CDR3 length is 15 residues. Germline V gives CDR1 LNHDA, CDR2 SQIVND (reference sequence). V dropped 3 bases and J dropped 7 bases, with 16 bases sitting between them. The DNA of the CDR3 is TGTGCCAGTAGTATGACGCTAGGCACCGGGAATGAGCAGTTCTTC. This translates into CASSMTLGTGNEQFF. Based on the CDR3 plus reference TRBV19 and TRBJ2-1, the full variable domain is DGGITQSPKYLFRKEGQNVTLSCEQNLNHDAMYWYRQDPGQGLRLIYYSQIVNDFQKGDIAEGYSVSREKKESFPLTVTSAQKNPTAFYLCASSMTLGTGNEQFFGPGTRLTVL.

The chain combines TRBV11-2 with TRBJ1-4; D might be TRBD1 (5 bases). Germline V gene sequence: CDR1 SGHAT, CDR2 FQNNGV. The CDR3 runs 17 residues. Trimming removed 3 bases from V and 0 bases from J, with 14 bases in between. CDR3 residues: CASSFLSRAATNEKLFF. The CDR3 DNA reads TGTGCCAGCAGCTTTTTGTCCAGGGCTGCAACTAATGAAAAACTGTTTTTT.

The gene calls are TRBV18 and TRBJ2-3; 7 bases match TRBD2. This CDR3 comprises 13 residues. Germline values: CDR1 KGHSH, CDR2 LQKENI. V was clipped by 5 bases and J by 6 bases; unmatched bases: 5. CDR3: CASSTTSLDTQYF. The CDR3 DNA is TGTGCCAGCTCAACGACTAGCCTGGATACGCAGTATTTT.

The chain is built from TRBV15 and TRBJ1-2; weak D call: TRBD1 (6 bases). Trimming shortened V by 8 bases and J by 3 bases, and 10 bases separated the two germline ends. Per the germline V gene, CDR1 is LNHNV and CDR2 is YYDKDF (reference sequence). The CDR3 is 12 residues long. The CDR3 DNA reads TGTGCCACCTCACAGGGTGACTATGGCTACACCTTC. It is translated as CATSQGDYGYTF.

The chain uses TRBV10-1 and TRBJ1-5, with 8 nucleotides matching TRBD1. Trimming at V came to 6 bases and at J to 8 bases, leaving 9 bases not matched to a gene. The CDR3 runs to 14 residues. Germline V CDR1 and CDR2: WNHNN, SYGVQD (reference sequence). CDR3 nucleotides: TGCGCCAGCAGCGCCGGGACAGGAGGGGAGCCCCAGCATTTT. Translated: CASSAGTGGEPQHF.